This TCR beta chain was found in a study of cytomegalovirus exposure and HLA in healthy donors. Study-level information: As an earlier analysis found, 150 million to 200 million T cells yielded approximately 110 million unique TCR beta sequences.

Germline V gene lookup returns CDR1 LNHDA and CDR2 SQIVND (reference sequence). The CDR3 covers 14 residues. V lost 8 bases, J lost 3 bases, and 8 bases stayed unmatched. Sampled while nominally healthy, donors likely had unrecorded immune exposures. The PCR used 60 Vbeta and 13 Jbeta primers. The method was immunoSEQ multiplex PCR; TCRdb's version includes in-frame clones alone and lacks a portion of them. Here the sample spans tens of thousands of clones, 65% to 80% being singletons. Sequenced material: PBMCs. The TCR was taken from a man aged 25 to 45 in good health and CMV-seronegative. The V and J genes are TRBV19 and TRBJ2-3; 7 bases are shared with TRBD2. The CDR3 sequence: CASRWGSGTDTQYF. CDR3 nucleotides: TGTGCCAGTCGCTGGGGTAGCGGGACAGATACGCAGTATTTT.